Below, one T cell receptor beta chain is given with its context. Which antigen it targets is not known. No qualities accompany the bases; no much larger clone lies one base away. For commercial TCRB immunosequencing, about 500 nanograms of biopsy DNA were submitted for each sample. Adaptive Biotechnology amplified the CDR3 regions from genomic DNA with a two-step multiplex PCR designed to control amplification bias. In the first PCR, primers covered every V and J gene segment, and in the second PCR, barcodes and Illumina adapters were added. CDR3 libraries were sequenced on an Illumina instrument. Processing in the source paper ran as follows. The analysis used both the pipelines supplied by the vendor and custom analysis of the raw data in R/Bioconductor with R version 3.3.0. Clonality, ranging from 0 to 1, was calculated as the inverse of the normalised Shannon entropy of all productive clones. The repertoire share taken up by the top 100 clones defined high-frequency clones, and only clones that passed a 95% confidence test were kept. The Simpson index measured repertoire diversity, and the Morisita-Horn index measured overlap between samples. TCRdb took this table from immuneACCESS and kept in-frame rearrangements with V and J called. Such tables lack part of the clones; where checked against another copy, unresolved V genes explain under half of the gap, and the rest is unexplained. V and J calls and clone size are as listed in that table; D and trimming were resolved from the DNA. The sample profile shows 1,500 to 2,000 clones; roughly four fifths of them were found once. Approximately 8.2% of the sample rests with the top ten.

The sample comes from a study of T cell repertoires in ileal Crohn's disease (dated by TCRdb to between 2018 and 2021). At the level of the whole study: The median duration of disease was approximately 7.9 years, and at the time of surgery roughly a third of patients were active smokers. A total of some 170 mucosal samples from roughly 60 patients were sequenced, collected from several sites on the surgical specimen as well as at postoperative endoscopy. Every patient underwent surgery because of a complication, which was stricturing disease in around 60% and penetrating disease in around 39%. Postoperative therapy was given to about half of the patients, with thiopurines administered to ten to eleven patients and anti-TNF agents administered to more than 15 patients. The study was conducted in parallel with a multicentre cohort that was designed to identify predictors of early endoscopic recurrence following ileocolonic resection. TCR repertoire analysis was performed in a few dozen Crohn's disease patients drawn from a prospective multicentre cohort. A Rutgeerts score higher than i0 was the definition used for endoscopic postoperative recurrence. Study-wide conclusions, independent of this receptor: Higher percentages of high-frequency clones at the time of surgery were linked to endoscopic recurrence, and every patient with clonality above 26.8% (18/57) had recurrence. Compared with non-smokers, patients who were active smokers at surgery showed a significantly higher proportion of clonal expansions (approximately 28% vs 17%, p=0.02). Compared with CD4 T cells, sorted CD8 T cells contained more high-frequency clones, which suggests that the mucosal expansions were mostly CD8. Mucosal CD4 and CD8 T cells were sorted and sequenced only in a subgroup of patients, the size of which was not stated.

Adults with ileal or ileocolonic Crohn's disease and an indication for ileocolonic resection were eligible for inclusion. Before DNA extraction, whole ileal mucosal biopsies were kept frozen at -80 degrees C. Genomic DNA was extracted from frozen whole biopsies using a TRizol-based method and was quantified with a NanoDrop 2000 spectrophotometer. The V and J ends are trimmed by 7 bases and 6 bases, leaving 21 bases between them. CDR1 and CDR2, per the germline V gene, are MNHNS and SASEGT. Counted from cysteine to phenylalanine, this CDR3 has 15 amino acids. Only the CDR3 part of the read is kept: 45 bases, read in frame from the first base.

Sequences were obtained from ileal tissue. The receptor chain draws on TRBV6-1 and TRBJ1-1; TRBD1 might be the D gene, on 5 matching bases. The sequence was collected from an adult with Crohn's disease. CDR3 loop: CASIEWATGNPEAFF. The sequence in DNA is TGTGCCAGCATCGAATGGGCCACAGGAAATCCTGAAGCTTTCTTT.